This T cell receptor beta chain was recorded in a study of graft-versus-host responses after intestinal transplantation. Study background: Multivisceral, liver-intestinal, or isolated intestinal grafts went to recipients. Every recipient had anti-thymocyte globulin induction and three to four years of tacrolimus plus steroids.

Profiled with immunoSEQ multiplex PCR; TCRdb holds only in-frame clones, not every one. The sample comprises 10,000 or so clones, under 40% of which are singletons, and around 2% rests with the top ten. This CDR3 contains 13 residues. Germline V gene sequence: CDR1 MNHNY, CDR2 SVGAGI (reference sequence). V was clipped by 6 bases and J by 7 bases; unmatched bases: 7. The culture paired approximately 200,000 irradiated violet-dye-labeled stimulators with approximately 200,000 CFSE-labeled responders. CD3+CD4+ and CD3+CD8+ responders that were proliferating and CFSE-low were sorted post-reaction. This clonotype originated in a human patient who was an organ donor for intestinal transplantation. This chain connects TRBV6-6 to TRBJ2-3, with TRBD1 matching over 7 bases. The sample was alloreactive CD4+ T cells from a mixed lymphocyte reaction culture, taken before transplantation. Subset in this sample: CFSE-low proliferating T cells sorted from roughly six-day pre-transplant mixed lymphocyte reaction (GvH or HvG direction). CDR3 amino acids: CASRHRQGHTQYF. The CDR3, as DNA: TGTGCCAGCAGACATCGACAGGGACATACGCAGTATTTT.